One and the same sample provided the 14 T cell receptor beta chains below, sequenced in a study of control samples from healthy donors and cancer patients. Data came from immunoSEQ multiplex PCR; TCRdb stores just in-frame clones and leaves some out. Counted here are 160,000 or so clones, roughly 94% occurring once; the ten biggest clones make up approximately 14%. Sequencing was performed on PBMCs. Source of these receptors: a man aged 60 to 75 with colorectal cancer.

This chain uses TRBV18 with TRBJ1-3; no clear D gene. This CDR3 contains 16 residues. V was clipped by 0 bases and J by 0 bases, with 9 bases between them. Germline lookup yields CDR1 KGHSH and CDR2 LQKENI. This CDR3 reads CASSPPGQRSGNTIYF. The DNA of the CDR3 is TGTGCCAGCTCACCACCGGGTCAACGCTCTGGAAACACCATATATTTT.

This clone was seen only a few times. The V call is TRBV25-1, the J call TRBJ1-2; 8 nucleotides line up with TRBD1. From germline, CDR1 is MGHDK and CDR2 SYGVNS. The CDR3 is 14 amino acids. V dropped 5 bases and J dropped 3; count of bases not matched to a gene: 5. CDR3 in amino acids: CASSSNRGYYGYTF. CDR3 coding DNA: TGTGCCAGCAGTTCGAACAGGGGGTACTATGGCTACACCTTC.

V gene TRBV5-1 combines with J gene TRBJ2-1; TRBD2 agrees at 13 bases. V was clipped by 0 bases and J by 14 bases; unmatched bases: 5. This CDR3 region has 14 residues. CDR1 and CDR2 from the germline V gene are SGHRS and YFSETQ. For the CDR3, the DNA is TGCGCCAGCAGCTTGGGGACTAGCGGGGGCAGGGAGTTCTTC. Amino acid sequence: CASSLGTSGGREFF.

The CDR3 DNA reads TGTGCCTGGAGTAGTAGGGGCAATCAGCCCCAGCATTTT. It specifies CAWSSRGNQPQHF. The chain is built from TRBV30 and TRBJ1-5; D remains ambiguous. In germline, CDR1 is GTSNPN, CDR2 SVGIG (reference sequence). The CDR3 consists of 13 residues. The V gene lost 2 bases and the J gene lost 2 bases, with 7 bases spanning the gap.

The V and J genes are TRBV6-4 and TRBJ2-2, with D possibly matching TRBD1 (6 bases). V lost 2 bases and J lost 6, with 10 bases in between. CDR3 size: 14 residues. The V gene's germline CDR1 is MRHNA and CDR2 SNTAGT. CDR3 bases: TGTGCCAGCAGTGACCGATACAGGGCCGGGGAGCTGTTTTTT. Translating it yields CASSDRYRAGELFF.

The chain recombines TRBV9 with TRBJ1-1; D perhaps matches TRBD1 (6 bases). The germline V and J ends were trimmed by 3 bases and 3 bases, with 12 bases remaining between them. In germline, CDR1 is SGDLS, CDR2 YYNGEE. This CDR3 is built from 14 residues. CDR3 sequence: CASSGDMVYTEAFF. The CDR3 DNA follows: TGTGCCAGCAGCGGGGACATGGTGTACACTGAAGCTTTCTTT.

The chain combines TRBV6-2 or TRBV6-3 with TRBJ2-4; D is unclear. In germline, CDR1 is MNHEY, CDR2 SVGEGT. Trimming shortened V by 0 bases and J by 0 bases, and 12 bases separated the two germline ends. The CDR3 consists of 17 residues. CDR3: CASSYSKARIAKNIQYF. In nucleotides, the CDR3 is TGTGCCAGCAGTTACTCGAAGGCCAGGATAGCCAAAAACATTCAGTACTTC.

This chain uses TRBV27 with TRBJ2-7; unclear D gene. Germline V gene lookup returns CDR1 MNHEY and CDR2 SMNVEV (reference sequence). The CDR3 contains 13 residues. With 5 bases removed from V and 4 bases from J, the gap between germline ends came to 12 bases. The CDR3 coding sequence is TGTGCCAGCAGTCAAGGGTTTACATACGAGCAGTACTTC. Residues: CASSQGFTYEQYF.

Points on this clone: A read error may produce the germline difference seen at one junction end. This rearrangement joins TRBV2 to TRBJ1-2; the D gene is possibly TRBD1 (5 bases). Germline V gene lookup returns CDR1 SNHLY and CDR2 FYNNEI. There are 12 residues in the CDR3. DNA for the CDR3: TGTGCCAGCAGCGAAGGGGAATATGGCTACACCTTC. The encoded protein is CASSEGEYGYTF.

V and J are TRBV19 and TRBJ2-7; 8 bases map to TRBD1. V was pared by 6 bases and J by 5 bases, with 15 bases of the junction left unmatched. The CDR3 spans 16 residues. Looked up from germline, CDR1 is LNHDA and CDR2 is SQIVND (reference sequence). CDR3 region: CASSDQGAKGFHEQYF. DNA of the CDR3: TGTGCCAGTAGCGATCAGGGGGCCAAAGGATTCCACGAGCAGTACTTC.

This chain connects TRBV5-4 to TRBJ1-5; 9 bases map to TRBD1. Losses at the gene ends were 2 bases for V and 4 bases for J; bases not matched to a gene: 4. CDR1 SGHNT and CDR2 YYREEE come from the germline V gene (reference sequence). This CDR3 contains 15 residues. In nucleotides, the CDR3 is TGTGCCAGCAGCTTAGGGACAGGGTTTAATCAGCCCCAGCATTTT. Its protein is CASSLGTGFNQPQHF. The full variable domain, with the rest looked up from reference TRBV5-4 and TRBJ1-5, is ETGVTQSPTHLIKTRGQQVTLRCSSQSGHNTVSWYQQALGQGPQFIFQYYREEENGRGNFPPRFSGLQFPNYSSELNVNALELDDSALYLCASSLGTGFNQPQHFGDGTRLSIL.

The chain has TRBV12-2 and TRBJ1-3. TRBV12-2 is tagged as a pseudogene. The CDR3 sequence is 15 residues long. CDR3 in DNA: TGTGCAAGTCGCTTAGGACGCACCTCCGGGGACACCATATATTTT. Translating it yields CASRLGRTSGDTIYF.

J is TRBJ2-1 and V is TRBV7-6; tentative D call: TRBD2 (5 bases). Trimming pared 4 bases from V and 4 bases from J, leaving 11 bases between. CDR1 is SGHVS and CDR2 is FNYEAQ in the germline V gene. This CDR3 has 14 amino acids. CDR3 protein: CASSSQAGYNEQFF. The CDR3 region has the DNA TGTGCCAGCAGCTCCCAGGCGGGTTACAATGAGCAGTTCTTC.

The gene calls are TRBV28 and TRBJ1-1; no reliable D call. The CDR3 is made up of 13 amino acids. Germline values: CDR1 MDHEN, CDR2 SYDVKM. V was cut by 3 bases and J by 0 bases, with 5 bases left in between. As DNA, the CDR3 is TGTGCCAGCAGTTTTTGGGTGAACACTGAAGCTTTCTTT. Translation: CASSFWVNTEAFF.